These T cell receptor beta chains were read from a single sample in a study of T cell repertoires in cytomegalovirus infection. One entry per CDR3 protein, called by TCRdb with MiXCR from the reads. Here the sample spans hundreds of thousands of distinct CDR3 sequences, about a third being singletons. The sample taken for sequencing was PBMCs. The receptor source for this set is a human donor in good health (CMV status not recorded). Some clones in this sample may be carry-over from other donors' samples. Each CDR3 is given with its conserved first and last residue. D genes are given only for firm matches. Clone sizes are given selectively: once, few, many, or a class where the clone is expanded.

size	D	V	J	DNA	CDR3
.	.	TRBV7-6	TRBJ1-2	TGTGCCAGCAGCTTAGCCGGAACCTATGGCTACACCTTC	CASSLAGTYGYTF
.	.	TRBV6-5	TRBJ1-1	TGTGCCAGCAGCCAGGGTGGGTCCACTGAAGCTTTCTTT	CASSQGGSTEAFF
.	.	TRBV7-3	TRBJ1-4	TGTGCCAGCAGCTCCCCAGAAGGACTCACGTTTCAAGAAAAACTGTTTTTT	CASSSPEGLTFQEKLFF
.	.	TRBV28	TRBJ2-7	TGTGCCAGCCGGCCCGGACAGAAAATGGGAGAGCAGTACTTC	CASRPGQKMGEQYF
few	TRBD2	TRBV6-1	TRBJ2-5	TGTGCCAGCAGGCTGCGGGGGGGAGATAAAGAGACCCAGTACTTC	CASRLRGGDKETQYF
.	.	TRBV10-3	TRBJ2-2	TGTGCCATCAGTGGGACACTTGGGGAGCTGTTTTTT	CAISGTLGELFF
.	TRBD2	TRBV7-4	TRBJ2-1	TGTGCCAGCAGCTTAGCGCAAAGCGGGGTCCAGTCCTACAATGAGCAGTTCTTC	CASSLAQSGVQSYNEQFF
.	.	TRBV14	TRBJ1-1	TGTGCCAGCAGCCACTCAGGGGTTAACACTGAAGCTTTCTTT	CASSHSGVNTEAFF
few	TRBD2	TRBV19	TRBJ2-5	TGTGCCAGTAGGTTGCGGGGGGGCAAGGAGACCCAGTACTTC	CASRLRGGKETQYF
few	.	TRBV18	TRBJ1-2	TGTGCCAGCTCACCAGCGGGACAACCTAACTATGGCTACACCTTC	CASSPAGQPNYGYTF
few	TRBD2	TRBV6-1	TRBJ2-5	TGTGCCAGCAGGAACAACGGAGGGGGTTCGCTAGCGGGAAACCGGGGGGAGACCCAGTACTTC	CASRNNGGGSLAGNRGETQYF
many	TRBD2	TRBV20-1	TRBJ2-4	TGCAGTGCTAGAGTTTCGACTAGCGGGGGGGTAACTAAAAACATTCAGTACTTC	CSARVSTSGGVTKNIQYF
many	TRBD1	TRBV7-8	TRBJ1-6	TGTGCCAGCAGCGCCCGGGACAGTTTTAATTCACCCCTCCACTTT	CASSARDSFNSPLHF
.	.	TRBV11-1	TRBJ1-6	TGTGCCAGCAGCTTGCGCCAGGGCGCACCTAATTCACCCCTCCACTTT	CASSLRQGAPNSPLHF
.	.	TRBV7-9	TRBJ2-3	TGTGACAGCAGCTTAGGGGGTTTCACAGATACGCAGTATTTT	CDSSLGGFTDTQYF
.	.	TRBV7-2	TRBJ2-3	TGTGCCAGAAGCTCATGGGGAAGCCCAGATACGCAGTATTTT	CARSSWGSPDTQYF
.	.	TRBV20-1	TRBJ2-7	TGCAGTGCTAGAGACGGGACCGGCTACGAGCAGTACTTC	CSARDGTGYEQYF
.	.	TRBV7-9	TRBJ1-1	TGTGCCAGCAGCTTAGGTGTTATAAGGGAGGACGGCGCTGAAGCTTTCTTT	CASSLGVIREDGAEAFF
.	TRBD1	TRBV12-3/TRBV12-4	TRBJ2-5	TGTGCCAGCAGTTTAGAGGCCCGGACAGGGTATAGGGAGACCCAGTACTTC	CASSLEARTGYRETQYF
few	.	TRBV4-3	TRBJ1-4	TGCGCCAGCAGCCCAGCGCGGGATCGGTTGGCTGAAAAACTGTTTTTT	CASSPARDRLAEKLFF
.	.	TRBV28	TRBJ1-5	TGTGCCAGCGTGCGGGGCGCTGGGAATCAGCCCCAGCATTTT	CASVRGAGNQPQHF
.	TRBD2	TRBV5-4	TRBJ2-5	TGTGCCAGCAGCCTCCGCTCCACTAGCGGGGGGGCTCGGGAGACCCAGTACTTC	CASSLRSTSGGARETQYF
few	.	TRBV6-5	TRBJ1-4	TGTGCCAGCAGTTTGCAGGGCGGGCGGGAAAAACTGTTTTTT	CASSLQGGREKLFF
.	.	TRBV6-7	TRBJ1-2	TGTGCCAGCAGTTACTGGCAGGGACAAGCCCTCGCCTTC	CASSYWQGQALAF
many	.	TRBV7-8	TRBJ2-1	TGTGCCAGCAGCTTAGTCTTCCAAATTACCTACAATGAGCAGTTCTTC	CASSLVFQITYNEQFF
.	TRBD1	TRBV7-4	TRBJ2-6	TGTGCCAGCAGCCCTCCCAAGGGACAGAGCTCTGGGGCCAACGTCCTGACTTTC	CASSPPKGQSSGANVLTF
few	.	TRBV7-3	TRBJ1-5	TGTGCCAGCAGCTTAGTCTCGGCAGGACATAGCAATCAGCCCCAGCATTTT	CASSLVSAGHSNQPQHF
few	.	TRBV27	TRBJ1-5	TGTGCCAGCAGTTTCGTCGCCAGGGCCAATCAGCCCCAGCATTTT	CASSFVARANQPQHF
few	TRBD1	TRBV3-1	TRBJ1-6	TGTGCCAGCAGCCAGTCGACAGGGGCTCCTTCACCCCTCCACTTT	CASSQSTGAPSPLHF
many	.	TRBV28	TRBJ1-5	TGTGCCAGCAGTTATAAGGGGGTCAATCAGCCCCAGCATTTT	CASSYKGVNQPQHF
.	.	TRBV7-9	TRBJ2-5	TGTGCCAGCAGTGAGGTATTAGAGACCCAGTACTTC	CASSEVLETQYF
.	TRBD1	TRBV20-1	TRBJ1-4	TGCAGTGCTACAGGACAGGGAACTAATGAAAAACTGTTTTTT	CSATGQGTNEKLFF
.	.	TRBV7-3	TRBJ2-2	TGTGCCAGCATCGCTTCGACACTGAACACCGGGGATCTGTTTTTT	CASIASTLNTGDLFF
few	.	TRBV19	TRBJ2-6	TGTGCCTCTTGGGGGGATCGTGGGGCCAACGTCCTGACTTTC	CASWGDRGANVLTF
.	TRBD1	TRBV6-5	TRBJ1-2	TGTGCCAGCAGCCAAGGGGTGACAGGGGGCTACGGCTACACCTTC	CASSQGVTGGYGYTF
many	.	TRBV7-8	TRBJ1-5	TGTGCCAGCAGCCCGTGGGACGGCGAAACTAGCAATCAGCCCCAGCATTTT	CASSPWDGETSNQPQHF
many	.	TRBV28	TRBJ2-7	TGTGCCAGCAGTTTACGGGGGAGGGGGTCCCCCTACGAGCAGTACTTC	CASSLRGRGSPYEQYF
.	.	TRBV25-1	TRBJ2-3	TGTGCCAGCAGTGGCGGGCTAGCTGTCACAGATACGCAGTATTTT	CASSGGLAVTDTQYF
once	TRBD1	TRBV27	TRBJ1-5	TGTGCCAGCAGCCCAGGGGGCAGGGGCGCCGGCAATCAGCCCCAGCATTTT	CASSPGGRGAGNQPQHF
many	TRBD1	TRBV7-2	TRBJ2-7	TGTGCCAGCAGCTTAGGGGCAGGGGGTCCCTACGAGCAGTACTTC	CASSLGAGGPYEQYF
.	.	TRBV4-3	TRBJ2-7	TGCGCCGGCAGCCAAGATGCCGCCGGAACCTACGAGCAGTACTTC	CAGSQDAAGTYEQYF
few	.	TRBV12-3/TRBV12-4	TRBJ2-2	TGTGCCACAAACCCGAGGGGGACGAACACCGGGGAGCTGTTTTTT	CATNPRGTNTGELFF
few	.	TRBV5-5	TRBJ1-2	TGTGCCAGCAGCTTGGAATTCGGCCAGAACTATGGCTACACCTTC	CASSLEFGQNYGYTF
.	TRBD1	TRBV28	TRBJ2-2	TGTGCCAGCAGTTCAACAGGGGTCGCCGGGGAGCTGTTTTTT	CASSSTGVAGELFF
.	TRBD2	TRBV12-3/TRBV12-4	TRBJ2-1	TGTGCCAGCAGACTACTAGCGGGGGCTTACAATGAGCAGTTCTTC	CASRLLAGAYNEQFF
.	TRBD2	TRBV12-3/TRBV12-4	TRBJ2-5	TGTGCCAGCAAAATAGCGGGGGGGCGGGAGACCCAGTACTTC	CASKIAGGRETQYF
few	TRBD1	TRBV7-6	TRBJ2-3	TGTGCCAGCAGCTTAGCGACAGGGGGCGCAGATACGCAGTATTTT	CASSLATGGADTQYF
many	TRBD2	TRBV7-6	TRBJ2-1	TGTGCCAGCAGCCTTGATGTCGGGGGGGGAACCTACAATGAGCAGTTCTTC	CASSLDVGGGTYNEQFF
.	TRBD2	TRBV5-4	TRBJ2-5	TGTGCCAGCAGCCTGCGGGTAGCGGGGGGCCGGGAGACCCAGTACTTC	CASSLRVAGGRETQYF
.	TRBD1	TRBV14	TRBJ2-3	TGTGCCAGCAGCCAAGATCTCAACTACCACTTCTCCGACAGGGGGAGGTCTACGCAGTATTTT	CASSQDLNYHFSDRGRSTQYF
many	.	TRBV7-8	TRBJ2-5	TGTGCCAGCAGCTTAGGGGGGGGCCGGGGTCGCCAAGAGACCCAGTACTTC	CASSLGGGRGRQETQYF
few	.	TRBV12-3/TRBV12-4	TRBJ1-1	TGTGCCAGCAGCCCCAAACGACGACAGCCAAGCACTGAAGCTTTCTTT	CASSPKRRQPSTEAFF
many	TRBD1	TRBV7-2	TRBJ1-4	TGTGCCAGCAGCTTAAGACAGGGGATCCGTGCTAATGAAAAACTGTTTTTT	CASSLRQGIRANEKLFF